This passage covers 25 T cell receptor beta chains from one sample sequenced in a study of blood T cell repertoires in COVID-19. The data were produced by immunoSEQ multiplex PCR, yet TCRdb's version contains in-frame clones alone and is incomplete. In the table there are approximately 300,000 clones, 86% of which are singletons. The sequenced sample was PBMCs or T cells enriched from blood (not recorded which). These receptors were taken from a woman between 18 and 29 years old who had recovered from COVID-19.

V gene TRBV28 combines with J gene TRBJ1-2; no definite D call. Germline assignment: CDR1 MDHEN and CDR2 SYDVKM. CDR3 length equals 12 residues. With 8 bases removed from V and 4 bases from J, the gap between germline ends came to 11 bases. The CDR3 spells CASSLPSYGYTF. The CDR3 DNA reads TGTGCCAGCTCCCTTCCGAGCTATGGCTACACCTTC.

CDR3 amino acids: CAKTIGNHPKNIQYF. CDR3 DNA sequence: TGTGCCAAGACGATCGGGAACCACCCCAAAAACATTCAGTACTTC. The chain links TRBV24-1 to TRBJ2-4; tentatively, D is TRBD2 (5 bases). Trimming shortened V by 11 bases and J by 2 bases, and 18 bases separated the two germline ends. The CDR3 has 15 residues. CDR1 is KGHDR and CDR2 is SFDVKD in the germline V gene.

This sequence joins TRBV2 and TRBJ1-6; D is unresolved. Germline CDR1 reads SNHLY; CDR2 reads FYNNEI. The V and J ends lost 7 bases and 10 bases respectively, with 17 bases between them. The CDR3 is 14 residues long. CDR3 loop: CASTREAGLSPLHF. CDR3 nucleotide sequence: TGTGCCAGCACCCGGGAGGCGGGTTTGTCACCCCTCCACTTT.

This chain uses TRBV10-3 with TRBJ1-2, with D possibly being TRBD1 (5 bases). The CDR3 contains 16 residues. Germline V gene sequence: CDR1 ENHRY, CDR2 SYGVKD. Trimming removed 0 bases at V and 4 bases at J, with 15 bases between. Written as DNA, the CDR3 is TGTGCCATCAGTGAGTCATCGAGACAGACAATCTATGGCTACACCTTC. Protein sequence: CAISESSRQTIYGYTF.

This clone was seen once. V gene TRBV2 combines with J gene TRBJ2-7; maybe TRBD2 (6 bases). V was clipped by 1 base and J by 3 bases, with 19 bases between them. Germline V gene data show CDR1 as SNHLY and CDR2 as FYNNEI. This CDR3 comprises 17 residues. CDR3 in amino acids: CASSEEVGGGESYEQYF. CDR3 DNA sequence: TGTGCCAGCAGTGAAGAGGTTGGGGGAGGAGAGAGCTACGAGCAGTACTTC.

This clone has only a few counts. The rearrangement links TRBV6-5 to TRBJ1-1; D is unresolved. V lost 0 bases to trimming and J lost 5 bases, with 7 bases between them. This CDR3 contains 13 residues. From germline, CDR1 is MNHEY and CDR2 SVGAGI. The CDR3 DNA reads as TGTGCCAGCAGTTACTCGTTCCAGACTGAAGCTTTCTTT. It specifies CASSYSFQTEAFF.

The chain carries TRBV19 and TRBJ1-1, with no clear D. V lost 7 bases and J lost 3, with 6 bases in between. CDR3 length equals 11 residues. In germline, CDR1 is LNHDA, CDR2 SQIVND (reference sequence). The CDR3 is CASIQYTEAFF. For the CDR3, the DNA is TGTGCCAGTATTCAGTACACTGAAGCTTTCTTT.

CDR3 in DNA: TGTGCCAGCTCACCGGGGACAGGGGGCGCTCGAGGAAGTGAGCAGTACTTC. The encoded protein is CASSPGTGGARGSEQYF. V is TRBV18 and J is TRBJ2-7, with 12 nucleotides matching TRBD1. CDR3 length: 17 residues. The ends lost 3 bases at V and 7 bases at J; junction bases unmatched: 13. CDR1 and CDR2 (germline): KGHSH, LQKENI.

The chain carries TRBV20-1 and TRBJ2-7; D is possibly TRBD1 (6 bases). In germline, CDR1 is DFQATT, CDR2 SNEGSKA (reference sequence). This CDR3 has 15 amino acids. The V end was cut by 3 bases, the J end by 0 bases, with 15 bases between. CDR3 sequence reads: CSASTIGTPSYEQYF. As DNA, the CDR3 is TGCAGTGCTAGTACCATCGGGACACCCTCCTACGAGCAGTACTTC.

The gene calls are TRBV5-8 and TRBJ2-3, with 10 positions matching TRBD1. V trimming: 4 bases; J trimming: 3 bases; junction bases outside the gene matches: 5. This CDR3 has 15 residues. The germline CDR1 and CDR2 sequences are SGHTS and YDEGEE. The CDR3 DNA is TGTGCCAGCAGCCCGACAGGGGGCTTGACAGATACGCAGTATTTT. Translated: CASSPTGGLTDTQYF.

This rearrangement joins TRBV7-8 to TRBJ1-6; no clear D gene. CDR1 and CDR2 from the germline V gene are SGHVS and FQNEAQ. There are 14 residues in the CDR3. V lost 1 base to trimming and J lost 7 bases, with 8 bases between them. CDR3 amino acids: CASSLVRENSPLHF. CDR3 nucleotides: TGTGCCAGCAGCTTAGTTAGGGAGAATTCACCCCTCCACTTT.

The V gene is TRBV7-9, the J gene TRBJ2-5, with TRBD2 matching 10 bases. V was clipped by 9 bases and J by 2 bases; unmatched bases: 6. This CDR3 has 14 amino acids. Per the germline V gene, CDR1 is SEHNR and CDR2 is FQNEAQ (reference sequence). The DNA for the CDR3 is TGTGCCAGTTCTAGCGGGGGAGGGCAAGAGACCCAGTACTTC. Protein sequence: CASSSGGGQETQYF. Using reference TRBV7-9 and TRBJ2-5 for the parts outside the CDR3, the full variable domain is DTGVSQNPRHKITKRGQNVTFRCDPISEHNRLYWYRQTLGQGPEFLTYFQNEAQLEKSRLLSDRFSAERPKGSFSTLEIQRTEQGDSAMYLCASSSGGGQETQYFGPGTRLLVL.

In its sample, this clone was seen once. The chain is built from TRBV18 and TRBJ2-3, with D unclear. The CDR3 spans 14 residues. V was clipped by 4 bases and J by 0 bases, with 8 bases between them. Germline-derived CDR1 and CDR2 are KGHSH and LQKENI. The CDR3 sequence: CASSRTQSTDTQYF. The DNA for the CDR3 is TGTGCCAGCTCACGAACCCAGAGCACAGATACGCAGTATTTT.

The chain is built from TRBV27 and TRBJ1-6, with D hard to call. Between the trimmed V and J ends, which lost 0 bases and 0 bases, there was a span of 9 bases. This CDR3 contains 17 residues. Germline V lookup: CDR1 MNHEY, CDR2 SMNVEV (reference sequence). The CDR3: CASSLSWASSYNSPLHF. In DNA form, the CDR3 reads TGTGCCAGCAGTTTATCGTGGGCGAGCTCCTATAATTCACCCCTCCACTTT.

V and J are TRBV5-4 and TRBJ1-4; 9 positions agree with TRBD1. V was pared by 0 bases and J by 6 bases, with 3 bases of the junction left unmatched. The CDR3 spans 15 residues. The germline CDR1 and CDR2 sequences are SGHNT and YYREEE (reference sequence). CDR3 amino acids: CASSLAGTGYEKLFF. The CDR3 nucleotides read TGTGCCAGCAGCTTGGCCGGGACAGGGTATGAAAAACTGTTTTTT. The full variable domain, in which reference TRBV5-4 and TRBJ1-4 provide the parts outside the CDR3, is ETGVTQSPTHLIKTRGQQVTLRCSSQSGHNTVSWYQQALGQGPQFIFQYYREEENGRGNFPPRFSGLQFPNYSSELNVNALELDDSALYLCASSLAGTGYEKLFFGSGTQLSVL.

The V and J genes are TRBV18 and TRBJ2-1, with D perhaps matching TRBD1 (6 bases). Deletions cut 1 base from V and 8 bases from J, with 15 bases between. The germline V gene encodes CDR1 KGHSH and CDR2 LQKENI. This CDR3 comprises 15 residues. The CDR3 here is CASSPRQGRSYEQFF. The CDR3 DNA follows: TGTGCCAGCTCACCACGGCAGGGGCGCAGCTATGAGCAGTTCTTC.

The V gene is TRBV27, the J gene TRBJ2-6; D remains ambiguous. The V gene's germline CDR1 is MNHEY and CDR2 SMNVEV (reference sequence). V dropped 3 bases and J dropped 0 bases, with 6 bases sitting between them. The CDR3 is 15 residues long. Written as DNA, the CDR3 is TGTGCCAGCAGTTTCCGGAGCTCTGGGGCCAACGTCCTGACTTTC. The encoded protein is CASSFRSSGANVLTF.

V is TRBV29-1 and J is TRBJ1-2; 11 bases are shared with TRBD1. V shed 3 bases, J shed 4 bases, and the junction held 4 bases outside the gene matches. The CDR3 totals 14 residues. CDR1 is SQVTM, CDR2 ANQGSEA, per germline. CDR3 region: CSVDSGTGGYGYTF. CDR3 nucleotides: TGCAGCGTTGATTCCGGGACAGGGGGCTATGGCTACACCTTC.

CDR3 protein: CASSYQGAPRNSPLHF. As DNA, the CDR3 is TGTGCCAGCAGCTACCAGGGGGCGCCCCGTAATTCACCCCTCCACTTT. The chain links TRBV28 to TRBJ1-6; 8 bases are shared with TRBD1. Germline V gene data show CDR1 as MDHEN and CDR2 as SYDVKM. Trimming cost V 6 bases and J 6 bases; bases outside gene matches: 10. CDR3 length: 16 residues. The complete variable domain, with remaining parts taken from reference TRBV28 and TRBJ1-6, reads DVKVTQSSRYLVKRTGEKVFLECVQDMDHENMFWYRQDPGLGLRLIYFSYDVKMKEKGDIPEGYSVSREKKERFSLILESASTNQTSMYLCASSYQGAPRNSPLHFGNGTRLTVT.

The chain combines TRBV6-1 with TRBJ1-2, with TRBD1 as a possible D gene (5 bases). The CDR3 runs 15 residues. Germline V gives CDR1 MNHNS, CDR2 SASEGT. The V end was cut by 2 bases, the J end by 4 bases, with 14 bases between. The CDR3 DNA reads TGTGCCAGCAGTGAAAGTGCAGGGTACGGCTATGGCTACACCTTC. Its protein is CASSESAGYGYGYTF.

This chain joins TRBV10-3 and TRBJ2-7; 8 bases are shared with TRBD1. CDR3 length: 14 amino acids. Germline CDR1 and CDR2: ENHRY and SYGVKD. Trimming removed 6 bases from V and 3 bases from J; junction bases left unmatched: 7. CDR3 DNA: TGTGCCATCAGCACAAGACAGGGGCACTACGAGCAGTACTTC. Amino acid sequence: CAISTRQGHYEQYF.

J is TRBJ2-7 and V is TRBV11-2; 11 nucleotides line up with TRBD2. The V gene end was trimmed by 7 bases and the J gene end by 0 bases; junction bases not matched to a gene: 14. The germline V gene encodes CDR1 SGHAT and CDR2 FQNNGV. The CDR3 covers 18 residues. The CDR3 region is CASILNGASGGHSYEQYF. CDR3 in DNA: TGTGCCAGCATCCTAAACGGCGCTAGCGGGGGGCACTCCTACGAGCAGTACTTC.

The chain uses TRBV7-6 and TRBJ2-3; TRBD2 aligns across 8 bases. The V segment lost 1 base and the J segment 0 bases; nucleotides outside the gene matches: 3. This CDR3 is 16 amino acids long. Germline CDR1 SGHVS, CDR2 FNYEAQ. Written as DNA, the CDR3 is TGTGCCAGCAGCTTAGGGGCGGGGGGAAGCACAGATACGCAGTATTTT. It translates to CASSLGAGGSTDTQYF.

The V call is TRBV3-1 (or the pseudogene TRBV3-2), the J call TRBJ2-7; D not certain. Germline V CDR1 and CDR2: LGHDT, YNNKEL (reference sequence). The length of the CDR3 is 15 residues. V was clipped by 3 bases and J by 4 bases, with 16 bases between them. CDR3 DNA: TGTGCCAGCAGCCACCGAGACTGGGTAGCTTACGAGCAGTACTTC. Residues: CASSHRDWVAYEQYF.

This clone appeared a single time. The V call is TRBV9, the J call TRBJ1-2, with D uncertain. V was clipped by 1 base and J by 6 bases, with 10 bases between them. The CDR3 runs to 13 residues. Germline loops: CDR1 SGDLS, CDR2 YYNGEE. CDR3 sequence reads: CASSVRTRDGYTF. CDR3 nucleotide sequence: TGTGCCAGCAGCGTACGGACGAGGGATGGCTACACCTTC.